These 3 T cell receptor beta chains share one sample of origin, sequenced in a study of T cell responses to AZD1222 COVID-19 vaccine. Profiling relied on immunoSEQ multiplex PCR, and the TCRdb table lists in-frame clones only, not all of them. The table has some 170,000 clones, 80% to 90% seen once. Sequences were derived from peripheral blood, sampled 28 days after the second dose of the MenACWY control vaccine. These receptors were collected from an adult who received the MenACWY meningococcal vaccine as a control.

J is TRBJ1-2 and V is TRBV6-5, with unresolved D. Looked up from germline, CDR1 is MNHEY and CDR2 is SVGAGI. The CDR3 runs to 12 residues. V shed 5 bases and J shed 8 bases, with 12 bases lying between them. The CDR3 region has the DNA TGTGCCAGCAGTCCCCAAACCGGGGGCTACACCTTC. Amino acids: CASSPQTGGYTF.

The chain combines TRBV27 with TRBJ1-6; D not resolved. The CDR3 totals 16 residues. Germline V gene lookup returns CDR1 MNHEY and CDR2 SMNVEV (reference sequence). Trimming removed 2 bases from V and 7 bases from J, with 15 bases in between. CDR3 sequence reads: CASSLGLTRTNSPLHF. CDR3 nucleotides: TGTGCCAGCAGTTTAGGGCTGACTCGGACGAATTCACCCCTCCACTTT.

The chain employs TRBV6-2 or TRBV6-3 and TRBJ1-3, with D unresolved. The V gene's germline CDR1 is MNHEY and CDR2 SVGEGT. This CDR3 is built from 17 residues. V was shortened by 2 bases and J by 3 bases, with 17 bases between the two germline ends. CDR3 in amino acids: CASSYVFVGEDGNTIYF. The CDR3 DNA sequence: TGTGCCAGCAGTTACGTCTTCGTGGGAGAGGATGGAAACACCATATATTTT.